Each of the 24 T cell receptor beta chains below was sequenced from the same sample in a study of T cells in Graves' hyperthyroidism and ophthalmopathy (dated by TCRdb to the late 2010s). Library preparation employed multiplex PCR. The instrument was an Illumina HiSeq 2000. Amplification of TCR beta CDR3 regions was carried out from RNA transcripts. The first round of RT-PCR for the TCR CDR3 was performed with the HTBI primer set and the Qiagen OneStep RT-PCR kit. In-frame beta chains were kept once TCRdb had trimmed the public reads at Q25 with fastp and called clones with MiXCR. Entries that share a CDR3 protein sequence are merged under the most common genes and DNA. The sample yields around 350,000 distinct CDR3 sequences; roughly 19% were counted once. In total, the top ten clones hold roughly 3.5% of the sample. The sample comprised blood. These receptors were taken from a woman aged 18-35 years with Graves' hyperthyroidism.

This clonotype occurred a few times. The junction departs from germline at one end; a sequencing error may be responsible. The V and J genes are TRBV3-1 and TRBJ1-1; D might be TRBD1 (5 bases). The CDR3 has 15 amino acids. CDR1 and CDR2 from the germline V gene are LGHDT and YNNKEL (reference sequence). This CDR3 is CASGQAGQPNTEAFF. In DNA, the CDR3 is TGTGCCAGCGGCCAAGCGGGGCAACCGAACACTGAAGCTTTCTTT. The whole variable domain, filled in from reference TRBV3-1 and TRBJ1-1, reads DTAVSQTPKYLVTQMGNDKSIKCEQNLGHDTMYWYKQDSKKFLKIMFSYNNKELIINETVPNRFSPKSPDKAHLNLHINSLELGDSAVYFCASGQAGQPNTEAFFGQGTRLTVV.

This clonotype was recorded many times. The genes are TRBV12-3 or TRBV12-4 and TRBJ1-1; no clear D. V lost 2 bases, J lost 6 bases, and 10 bases lay in between. The length of the CDR3 is 13 residues. CDR3 protein: CASSLIRGSEAFF. The CDR3 bases are TGTGCCAGCAGTTTAATACGGGGATCTGAAGCTTTCTTT.

At least ten counts were recorded for this clonotype. This rearrangement joins TRBV29-1 to TRBJ1-1; D remains unclear. The CDR3 consists of 11 residues. CDR1 is SQVTM, CDR2 ANQGSEA, per germline. Trimming pared 6 bases from V and 7 bases from J, leaving 12 bases between. The CDR3 DNA is TGCAGCGTCGTAGGATGGAGTGAAGCTTTCTTT. Encoded protein: CSVVGWSEAFF.

The chain is built from TRBV12-3 or TRBV12-4 and TRBJ1-2; TRBD1 is a possible D gene (5 bases). The CDR3 is 14 amino acids. Trimming removed 3 bases at V and 7 bases at J, with 15 bases between. CDR3 sequence (DNA): TGTGCCAGCAGTTTCCTCGGGGCAGAGGGTGGCTACACCTTC. This codes for CASSFLGAEGGYTF.

In this sample, this clonotype turned up many times. One end of the junction fails to match germline, which may point to a read error. The rearrangement uses TRBV19 and TRBJ2-5; D unclear. The CDR3 has 11 amino acids. Germline values: CDR1 LNHDA, CDR2 SQIVND (reference sequence). The CDR3 nucleotides read TGTGCCAGCAGTACGCAAGAGACCCAGTACTTC. Protein sequence: CASSTQETQYF.

This clonotype was counted ten times or more. The chain couples TRBV4-2 to TRBJ1-2, with D uncertain. Germline V gene data show CDR1 as LGHNA and CDR2 as YNFKEQ. The CDR3 runs 13 residues. V was trimmed by 0 bases and J by 6 bases, leaving 8 bases between them. The CDR3 is CASSQEGLNGYTF. CDR3 nucleotide sequence: TGTGCCAGCAGCCAAGAAGGGTTAAATGGCTACACCTTC.

With regard to this clonotype: The CDR3 end shows no conserved phenylalanine or tryptophan, and so a read error is likely. This chain joins TRBV4-2 and TRBJ1-5; D gene ambiguous. CDR3 length equals 13 residues. V lost 0 bases, J lost 5 bases, and 5 bases lay in between. Germline CDR1 LGHNA, CDR2 YNFKEQ. CDR3: CASSQDMDQPQHL. Written as DNA, the CDR3 is TGTGCCAGCAGCCAAGATATGGATCAGCCCCAGCATTTG.

In its sample, this clonotype was seen many times. The V and J genes are TRBV6-2 or TRBV6-3 and TRBJ2-5; no clear D gene. Trimming pared 5 bases from V and 5 bases from J, leaving 18 bases between. This CDR3 contains 15 residues. The germline CDR1 and CDR2 sequences are MNHEY and SVGEGT. The CDR3 sequence is CASSTRSPPKETQYF. CDR3 nucleotides: TGTGCCAGCAGTACCAGATCCCCGCCCAAGGAGACCCAGTACTTC.

There are many counts of this clonotype. J is TRBJ2-5 and V is TRBV20-1; TRBD2 agrees at 7 bases. Germline loops: CDR1 DFQATT, CDR2 SNEGSKA (reference sequence). CDR3 size: 12 residues. With 6 bases clipped from V and 2 bases from J, the junction kept 3 bases outside the gene matches. DNA of the CDR3: TGCAGTGCCCGCGGGGGTCAAGAGACCCAGTACTTC. Its translation: CSARGGQETQYF.

This clonotype was counted at least ten times. The chain is built from TRBV6-1 and TRBJ2-5; D is perhaps TRBD1 (5 bases). The CDR3 contains 14 residues. The germline gives CDR1 MNHNS, CDR2 SASEGT. V lost 2 bases and J lost 9, with 16 bases in between. DNA of the CDR3: TGTGCCAGCAGTGAAAGGGCCCCAGGCAGGGCCCAGTACTTC. This encodes CASSERAPGRAQYF.

This clonotype showed up just a few times. The rearrangement joins TRBV4-1 to TRBJ2-7; 9 bases agree with TRBD1. Germline CDR1 reads MGHRA; CDR2 reads YSYEKL. The CDR3 loop spans 19 amino acids. V lost 4 bases to trimming and J lost 5 bases; unmatched junction nucleotides: 21. The CDR3 bases are TGCGCCAGCAGCCCCCGGGACAGGGTTTCAAGAGTTTCCTTTCACGAGCAGTACTTC. This encodes CASSPRDRVSRVSFHEQYF.

This clonotype has a count of ten or more. The V call is TRBV9, the J call TRBJ2-7; tentative D call: TRBD2 (5 bases). V was cut by 4 bases and J by 3 bases, with 14 bases left in between. There are 14 residues in the CDR3. In germline, CDR1 is SGDLS, CDR2 YYNGEE. The CDR3, as DNA: TGTGCCAGCAGCCCCGGAGGACCTAGCTACGAGCAGTACTTC. Translation: CASSPGGPSYEQYF.

This clonotype came up many times. The chain uses TRBV27 and TRBJ1-1; D ambiguous. The ends were cut back, 2 bases at V and 6 bases at J, with 10 bases in the middle. Looked up from germline, CDR1 is MNHEY and CDR2 is SMNVEV (reference sequence). CDR3 length equals 13 residues. The CDR3 sequence is CASSLVTRAEAFF. Here the CDR3 DNA reads TGTGCCAGCAGTTTAGTCACTAGAGCTGAAGCTTTCTTT.

V gene TRBV7-3 combines with J gene TRBJ2-5; possible D gene TRBD1, 6 bases. The CDR3 extends over 15 amino acids. The V and J ends lost 2 bases and 5 bases respectively, with 15 bases between them. The V gene's germline CDR1 is SGHTA and CDR2 FQGTGA. The CDR3: CASSLAAGVEETQYF. CDR3 DNA sequence: TGTGCCAGCAGCTTAGCCGCAGGGGTTGAGGAGACCCAGTACTTC.

Many counts were recorded for this clonotype. This chain connects TRBV29-1 to TRBJ2-7, with 7 positions matching TRBD2. There are 14 residues in the CDR3. V trimming: 2 bases; J trimming: 5 bases; junction bases outside the gene matches: 9. Per the germline V gene, CDR1 is SQVTM and CDR2 is ANQGSEA. The CDR3 sequence is CSVESPSGEDEQYF. DNA for the CDR3: TGCAGCGTTGAATCCCCCAGCGGGGAGGACGAGCAGTACTTC.

This clonotype has just a few counts. With a much larger clone just one base away, this may be a read error. The J gene is TRBJ2-2, the V gene TRBV7-7, with D perhaps matching TRBD2 (5 bases). Germline values: CDR1 SSHAT, CDR2 FNYEAQ (reference sequence). The CDR3 contains 14 residues. The CDR3 region is CASSLTGVTGELCF. CDR3 nucleotides: TGTGCTAGCAGCCTGACCGGCGTTACCGGGGAGCTGTGTTTT.

This clonotype was counted at least ten times. V usage is TRBV12-3 or TRBV12-4 and J usage is TRBJ1-5; D may be TRBD1 (6 bases). Trimming took off 5 bases at V and 6 bases at J, with 14 bases between the two ends. The CDR3 loop spans 14 amino acids. The CDR3 nucleotides are TGTGCCAGCAGTCAGGGACAATCGGGTCAGCCCCAGCATTTT. Translation: CASSQGQSGQPQHF.

In its sample, this clonotype was seen many times. This chain connects TRBV6-1 to TRBJ1-1, with D unresolved. Germline assignment: CDR1 MNHNS and CDR2 SASEGT. Trimming pared 2 bases from V and 1 base from J, leaving 5 bases between. The CDR3 is 13 amino acids. DNA of the CDR3: TGTGCCAGCAGTGAAAGACCGAACACTGAAGCTTTCTTT. Translated: CASSERPNTEAFF.

This clonotype was counted at least ten times. V is TRBV28 and J is TRBJ1-1; unclear D gene. V was shortened by 3 bases and J by 3 bases, with 11 bases between the two germline ends. Germline-derived CDR1 and CDR2 are MDHEN and SYDVKM. The length of the CDR3 is 14 residues. CDR3: CASSLPVEDTEAFF. The DNA for the CDR3 is TGTGCCAGCAGTTTGCCGGTAGAGGACACTGAAGCTTTCTTT. Supplemented by reference TRBV28 and TRBJ1-1, the full variable domain reads DVKVTQSSRYLVKRTGEKVFLECVQDMDHENMFWYRQDPGLGLRLIYFSYDVKMKEKGDIPEGYSVSREKKERFSLILESASTNQTSMYLCASSLPVEDTEAFFGQGTRLTVV.

This clonotype was found many times. This rearrangement joins TRBV6-2 or TRBV6-3 to TRBJ2-5, with unresolved D. CDR1 is MNHEY, CDR2 SVGEGT, per germline. The CDR3 is 12 amino acids. Trimming removed 5 bases from V and 7 bases from J, with 11 bases in between. The CDR3 loop reads CASSLIDRTQYF. The CDR3 DNA reads TGTGCCAGCAGTCTAATCGATCGGACCCAGTACTTC.

This clonotype was recorded many times. The rearrangement joins TRBV19 to TRBJ1-3; TRBD1 is a possible D gene (5 bases). With 2 bases removed from V and 0 bases from J, the gap between germline ends came to 8 bases. Germline V CDR1 and CDR2: LNHDA, SQIVND (reference sequence). This CDR3 has 15 amino acids. The CDR3 DNA follows: TGTGCCAGTAGTATATCAGGGCGCTCTGGAAACACCATATATTTT. Translation: CASSISGRSGNTIYF.

This clonotype was seen many times. The chain is built from TRBV19 and TRBJ1-1; TRBD1 is a possible D gene (5 bases). CDR1 is LNHDA and CDR2 is SQIVND in the germline V gene (reference sequence). The CDR3 loop spans 14 amino acids. Deletions cut 2 bases from V and 1 base from J, with 8 bases between. The DNA of the CDR3 is TGTGCCAGTAGTATAAACGGGGGGAACACTGAAGCTTTCTTT. Protein sequence: CASSINGGNTEAFF.

The V and J genes are TRBV5-1 and TRBJ2-3; maybe TRBD1 (8 bases). Trimming took 8 bases from V and 2 from J, leaving 15 bases between them. This CDR3 is 14 amino acids long. Germline CDR1 reads SGHRS; CDR2 reads YFSETQ. The CDR3 bases are TGCGCCAGTCAACAGGGGGGGTTCACAGATACGCAGTATTTT. This translates into CASQQGGFTDTQYF. Full variable domain (rest looked up from reference TRBV5-1 and TRBJ2-3): KAGVTQTPRYLIKTRGQQVTLSCSPISGHRSVSWYQQTPGQGLQFLFEYFSETQRNKGNFPGRFSGRQFSNSRSEMNVSTLELGDSALYLCASQQGGFTDTQYFGPGTRLTVL.

The chain recombines TRBV28 with TRBJ1-2, with unresolved D. The CDR3 is made up of 16 amino acids. Germline V gene data show CDR1 as MDHEN and CDR2 as SYDVKM. V shed 4 bases and J shed 0 bases, with 15 bases lying between them. CDR3 nucleotide sequence: TGTGCCAGCAGTTCCCCTAGAAGGGCACCTAACTATGGCTACACCTTC. Protein sequence: CASSSPRRAPNYGYTF.